This T cell receptor beta chain was sequenced during a study of sequential checkpoint blockade in melanoma. Looking at the study overall: Arm A got nivolumab then ipilimumab; arm B the reverse, 1:1. Both treatment sequences were followed by maintenance nivolumab.

Per germline, CDR1 SGDLS and CDR2 YYNGEE. This CDR3 is 15 amino acids long. The V segment lost 0 bases and the J segment 0 bases; nucleotides outside the gene matches: 3. Treatment meaning: randomized to nivolumab then ipilimumab (arm A) or the reverse (arm B). Sequenced by immunoSEQ multiplex PCR; TCRdb stores in-frame clones only, minus some. This table holds around 7,000 clones, approximately 80% found once. The sequence was obtained from a human donor with melanoma. This sequence joins TRBV9 and TRBJ2-7, with TRBD1 matching over 7 bases. The starting material was CD8+ T cells sorted from blood (inferred from file names), obtained from a patient given nivolumab and ipilimumab in sequence. DNA for the CDR3: TGTGCCAGCAGCGTAGGTTGGGACAGCTCCTACGAGCAGTACTTC. The encoded protein is CASSVGWDSSYEQYF.